A single sample gave rise to the 18 T cell receptor beta chains below, sequenced in a study of control samples from healthy donors and cancer patients. Here immunoSEQ multiplex PCR was the method, and the copy in TCRdb shows in-frame clones only, minus some. The sample records about 100,000 clones, about 80% being singletons. Sequenced: blood. The receptors were sampled from a man younger than 35 in good health.

V gene TRBV5-6 combines with J gene TRBJ1-6, with 8 bases lining up with TRBD1. Germline CDR1 is SGHDT and CDR2 is YYEEEE. The CDR3 consists of 14 residues. The J segment lost 7 bases and the V segment lost 2 bases, leaving 2 bases of the junction unmatched. This chain's CDR3 is CASSFRGRNSPLHF. CDR3 sequence (DNA): TGTGCCAGCAGCTTCAGGGGGCGGAATTCACCCCTCCACTTT.

The chain is built from TRBV27 and TRBJ1-4; 8 nucleotides line up with TRBD1. The CDR3 has 14 amino acids. The junction had 11 bases not matched to a gene; V was cut back by 6 bases and J by 11 bases. The germline gives CDR1 MNHEY, CDR2 SMNVEV (reference sequence). CDR3 bases: TGTGCCAGCAGGTTCTACGGACAGGGTGGGAAACTGTTTTTT. It yields the protein CASRFYGQGGKLFF.

The sample holds a few counts of this clone. This chain links TRBV7-6 with TRBJ1-4, with D hard to call. CDR1 and CDR2 (germline): SGHVS, FNYEAQ. This CDR3 region has 12 residues. The V and J ends lost 1 base and 6 bases respectively, with 3 bases between them. CDR3 residues: CASSLEYEKLFF. CDR3 in DNA: TGTGCCAGCAGCTTAGAATATGAAAAACTGTTTTTT. Using reference TRBV7-6 and TRBJ1-4 for the parts outside the CDR3, the full variable domain is GAGVSQSPRYKVTKRGQDVALRCDPISGHVSLYWYRQALGQGPEFLTYFNYEAQQDKSGLPNDRFSAERPEGSISTLTIQRTEQRDSAMYRCASSLEYEKLFFGSGTQLSVL.

In this sample, this clone turned up once. The chain is built from TRBV7-8 and TRBJ2-7; no clear D gene. V was clipped by 2 bases and J by 0 bases, with 17 bases between them. Germline V CDR1 and CDR2: SGHVS, FQNEAQ. The CDR3 has 17 amino acids. CDR3 in DNA: TGTGCCAGCAGCTTAACGAAGACGCCACAGAGCTCCTACGAGCAGTACTTC. Its protein is CASSLTKTPQSSYEQYF.

V gene TRBV15 combines with J gene TRBJ2-1; 9 bases fit TRBD2. J lost 1 base, V lost 9 bases, and 7 bases had no gene match. This CDR3 comprises 15 residues. Germline assignment: CDR1 LNHNV and CDR2 YYDKDF (reference sequence). The DNA of the CDR3 is TGTGCCACTGCTACAGCGGGGGGTTCCTACAATGAGCAGTTCTTC. Amino acid sequence: CATATAGGSYNEQFF.

The V gene is TRBV21-1, the J gene TRBJ2-6. TRBV21-1 has pseudogene status. CDR3 length equals 19 residues. CDR3 residues: CASSKEAPGYRRGANVLTF. CDR3 coding DNA: TGTGCCAGCAGCAAAGAGGCCCCGGGATACAGGAGAGGGGCCAACGTCCTGACTTTC.

This clone was counted between two and nine times. V usage is TRBV9 and J usage is TRBJ2-3; 10 bases are a match to TRBD2. The CDR3 totals 15 residues. Trimming removed 6 bases from V and 3 bases from J; junction bases left unmatched: 7. Germline CDR1 reads SGDLS; CDR2 reads YYNGEE. CDR3 sequence reads: CASTRGLATTDTQYF. Written as DNA, the CDR3 is TGTGCCAGCACCCGGGGACTAGCGACGACAGATACGCAGTATTTT.

This clone was seen once. CDR3 nucleotide sequence: TGTGCCAGCAGCTTGGCCGGCAGAGAGCAGTACTTC. It is translated as CASSLAGREQYF. The chain employs TRBV5-6 and TRBJ2-7; D ambiguous. Per germline, CDR1 SGHDT and CDR2 YYEEEE. Trimming left V 0 bases short and J 7 bases short, with 8 bases between. The CDR3 runs to 12 residues.

This rearrangement joins TRBV5-1 to TRBJ2-7; the match to TRBD2 covers 7 bases. This CDR3 contains 16 residues. In germline, CDR1 is SGHRS, CDR2 YFSETQ. Losses at the gene ends were 0 bases for V and 0 bases for J; bases not matched to a gene: 6. The DNA for the CDR3 is TGCGCCAGCAGCTTGGCCTTCCCTAGCGGCTCCTACGAGCAGTACTTC. This gives the protein CASSLAFPSGSYEQYF.

The chain couples TRBV5-8 to TRBJ1-5; TRBD1 aligns across 9 bases. The CDR3 consists of 15 residues. V was pared by 4 bases and J by 6 bases, with 8 bases of the junction left unmatched. From germline, CDR1 is SGHTS and CDR2 YDEGEE. The CDR3 sequence: CASSGGTGLLQPQHF. CDR3 nucleotide sequence: TGTGCCAGCAGCGGAGGGACAGGGTTACTTCAGCCCCAGCATTTT.

This chain joins TRBV6-5 and TRBJ2-3; maybe TRBD2 (5 bases). Germline-derived CDR1 and CDR2 are MNHEY and SVGAGI. V was trimmed by 5 bases and J by 2 bases, leaving 8 bases between them. The CDR3 loop spans 13 amino acids. The CDR3 loop reads CASSRDFTDTQYF. As DNA, the CDR3 is TGTGCCAGCAGTCGGGATTTCACAGATACGCAGTATTTT.

This chain links TRBV28 with TRBJ1-4, with unresolved D. This CDR3 region has 14 residues. V gave up 7 bases and J gave up 8 bases, with 17 bases separating them. Germline-derived CDR1 and CDR2 are MDHEN and SYDVKM. The CDR3 coding sequence is TGTGCCAGCAATATGCTCCCCCGGAACGAAAAACTGTTTTTT. Its translation: CASNMLPRNEKLFF.

This clone was recorded once. The chain joins TRBV11-2 to TRBJ2-1, with D possibly being TRBD2 (7 bases). There are 14 residues in the CDR3. Trimming pared 5 bases from V and 6 bases from J, leaving 14 bases between. Germline lookup yields CDR1 SGHAT and CDR2 FQNNGV. In DNA, the CDR3 is TGTGCCAGCAGCCTCGGAGGGGGGGGCAATGAGCAGTTCTTC. Encoded protein: CASSLGGGGNEQFF.

J is TRBJ1-3 and V is TRBV6-5, with D unclear. This CDR3 region has 14 residues. Germline CDR1 MNHEY, CDR2 SVGAGI. Trimming cost V 2 bases and J 7 bases, with 12 bases left between them. The CDR3 is CASSYAGFGNTIYF. The CDR3 DNA reads as TGTGCCAGCAGTTACGCGGGATTTGGTAACACCATATATTTT.

V usage is TRBV24-1 and J usage is TRBJ2-3; no firm D call. V dropped 7 bases and J dropped 2 bases, with 3 bases sitting between them. This CDR3 has 11 residues. Per the germline V gene, CDR1 is KGHDR and CDR2 is SFDVKD. CDR3: CATRYTDTQYF. Written as DNA, the CDR3 is TGTGCCACCAGATACACAGATACGCAGTATTTT.

J is TRBJ1-2 and V is TRBV28; D unresolved. Germline values: CDR1 MDHEN, CDR2 SYDVKM. This CDR3 has 16 amino acids. V gave up 4 bases and J gave up 3 bases, with 18 bases separating them. CDR3 DNA sequence: TGTGCCAGCAGTTCGAACCCGGGTCCTACCTACTATGGCTACACCTTC. Translation gives CASSSNPGPTYYGYTF.

The chain uses TRBV12-3 or TRBV12-4 and TRBJ2-3, with unresolved D. The CDR3 spans 11 residues. With 5 bases removed from V and 1 base from J, the gap between germline ends came to 1 base. The chain's CDR3 is CASSRTDTQYF. The CDR3 bases are TGTGCCAGCAGTCGCACAGATACGCAGTATTTT.

The CDR3 coding sequence is TGTGCCAGCTCACCAACTGACGGTAACTATGGCTACACCTTC. This translates into CASSPTDGNYGYTF. This chain uses TRBV18 with TRBJ1-2, with unresolved D. Trimming took 2 bases from V and 1 from J, leaving 8 bases between them. This CDR3 is built from 14 residues. The germline V gene has CDR1 KGHSH and CDR2 LQKENI.